Listed below are T cell receptor beta chains from one sample, sequenced in a study of control samples from healthy donors and cancer patients. Using immunoSEQ multiplex PCR, the repertoire was profiled, and TCRdb retains in-frame clones only, with some absent. The profile shows roughly 100,000 clones, approximately 90% of them singletons. The sample comprised PBMCs. Receptors were obtained from a man in his fifties or sixties with lung cancer. Each CDR3 is given with its conserved first and last residue. The D gene is left open where the match is weak. Where a row states a size, it is once, few, many or the class of an expanded clone; other rows omit it.

V,size,J,D,DNA,CDR3
TRBV5-1,-,TRBJ2-1,TRBD1,TGCGCCAGCAGCTTGGTGACTACGGGACAGGCGGCACAGTTCTTC,CASSLVTTGQAAQFF
TRBV5-6,-,TRBJ2-7,-,TGTGCCAGCAGCTCCGGCTCCTTCGGTCGGTACGAGCAGTACTTC,CASSSGSFGRYEQYF
TRBV6-1,-,TRBJ2-3,-,TGTGCCAGCAGTGACGGGCCCCGGGGGCCAGATACGCAGTATTTT,CASSDGPRGPDTQYF
TRBV11-3,-,TRBJ1-1,-,TGTGCCACAGGGCAGGATCGGGGCACTGAAGCTTTCTTT,CATGQDRGTEAFF
TRBV30,-,TRBJ1-2,-,TGTGCCTGGAGTGCCCCGGCCCGGGCGGGGTATGGCTACACCTTC,CAWSAPARAGYGYTF
TRBV24-1,-,TRBJ1-4,-,TGTGCCACCAGTGACGCAACTAATGAAAAACTGTTTTTT,CATSDATNEKLFF
TRBV6-4,-,TRBJ1-6,TRBD1,TGTGCCAGCAGTGACTCGAGGACAGGGGGATCACCCCTCCACTTT,CASSDSRTGGSPLHF
TRBV5-8,-,TRBJ1-2,-,TGTGCCAGCAGTTCTGGGCCCGGGCTTCTTGCCACCTTC,CASSSGPGLLATF
TRBV27,-,TRBJ1-5,-,TGTGCCAGCAGTTCTGGGAATCAGCCCCAGCATTTT,CASSSGNQPQHF
TRBV11-2,-,TRBJ2-1,-,TGTGCCAGCAGCCTAGTGGGTTACAATGAGCAGTTCTTC,CASSLVGYNEQFF
TRBV5-1,-,TRBJ2-2,TRBD1,TGCGCCAGCAGCTTGGGGACAGGGCGCAGGAGTGTCGGGGAGCTGTTTTTT,CASSLGTGRRSVGELFF
TRBV7-2,-,TRBJ2-6,-,TGTGCCAGCAGCCCCCGGATGATCTCTGGGGCCAACGTCCTGACTTTC,CASSPRMISGANVLTF
TRBV5-1,-,TRBJ2-1,TRBD1,TGCGCCAGCAGCTTGAACCCGCAGGGGGCTTTTAACAATGAGCAGTTCTTC,CASSLNPQGAFNNEQFF
TRBV2,-,TRBJ1-5,TRBD1,TGTGCCAGCAGACAGGGGCTTAGCAATCAGCCCCAGCATTTT,CASRQGLSNQPQHF
TRBV9,-,TRBJ2-3,-,TGTGCCAGCAGCGTAGTAAAGGATACGCAGTATTTT,CASSVVKDTQYF
TRBV29-1,few,TRBJ1-2,-,TGCAGCGTTGTGGGGGGGGCTGGGTATGCCTATGGCTACACCTTC,CSVVGGAGYAYGYTF
TRBV6-4,-,TRBJ1-5,TRBD1,TGTGCCAGCAGTGACGAGACAGGGGGCTTGTGGGGCAATCAGCCCCAGCATTTT,CASSDETGGLWGNQPQHF
TRBV6-1,-,TRBJ2-1,TRBD1,TGTGCCAGCAGTGAACCGGGACAGGGTTTCAATGAGCAGTTCTTC,CASSEPGQGFNEQFF
TRBV30,few,TRBJ1-1,TRBD1,TGTGCCTGGAAATCTCGACAGGGGAGGAGGGCTTTCTTT,CAWKSRQGRRAFF
TRBV12-5,-,TRBJ2-6,-,TGTGCTAGTGGTTTGGTAATGTGGGGGGCAACTGGGGCCAACGTCCTGACTTTC,CASGLVMWGATGANVLTF
TRBV30,-,TRBJ2-3,-,TGTGCCTGGAAGACTAGTAGCACAGATACGCAGTATTTT,CAWKTSSTDTQYF
TRBV18,-,TRBJ1-1,-,TGTGCCAGCTCATCAGGGTTAGGAACTGAAGCTTTCTTT,CASSSGLGTEAFF
TRBV25-1,-,TRBJ1-1,-,TGTGCCAGCAGTGACCCCAGGCAGGGAGGAGGTGAAGCTTTCTTT,CASSDPRQGGGEAFF
TRBV14,-,TRBJ2-3,-,TGTGCCAGCAGCCAGGCCTACACGGGGGGCACCGATACGCAGTATTTT,CASSQAYTGGTDTQYF
TRBV4-1,-,TRBJ1-1,TRBD1,TGCGCCAGCAGCCCAGAGGACAGGGGGACTGAAGCTTTCTTT,CASSPEDRGTEAFF
TRBV5-1,-,TRBJ2-3,TRBD2,TGCGCCAGCAGCTTTCTAGCGGGGGGGCCCAGCACAGATACGCAGTATTTT,CASSFLAGGPSTDTQYF
TRBV9,-,TRBJ2-1,-,TGTGCCAGCAGCGTGGTGGGATACAATGAGCAGTTCTTC,CASSVVGYNEQFF
TRBV11-2,-,TRBJ2-1,TRBD2,TGTGCCAGCAGTTCACCCCCTAGCGGGTCCTACAATGAGCAGTTCTTC,CASSSPPSGSYNEQFF